The text below deals with one TCR beta chain. Its antigen is not identified. The data were taken from a study of cytomegalovirus exposure and HLA in healthy donors. General study findings and limits: In a later analysis, across HLA loci, associated TCR counts were highest for DRB1, lowest for HLA-C. V- and J-gene trimming in TCR beta was tied to a missense DCLRE1C variant by an analysis performed later.

In the PCR, 60 Vbeta and 13 Jbeta primers were used. TCRdb's copy holds only in-frame clones and misses some; the assay was immunoSEQ multiplex PCR. The sample holds 96,000 or so clones. Donors consisted of healthy bone marrow donors. This TCR was recovered from a young woman in good health and CMV-seronegative. The sequenced sample consisted of PBMCs.

The CDR3 DNA reads TGTGCCAGTAGTATAGGGGCGGGGGCGACCTACGAGCAGTACTTC. It specifies CASSIGAGATYEQYF. This chain connects TRBV19 to TRBJ2-7, with a weak D call TRBD2 (7 bases). V was cut by 1 base and J by 2 bases, with 12 bases left in between. The CDR3 length is 15 residues. In germline, CDR1 is LNHDA, CDR2 SQIVND (reference sequence). Complete variable domain (other parts from reference TRBV19 and TRBJ2-7): DGGITQSPKYLFRKEGQNVTLSCEQNLNHDAMYWYRQDPGQGLRLIYYSQIVNDFQKGDIAEGYSVSREKKESFPLTVTSAQKNPTAFYLCASSIGAGATYEQYFGPGTRLTVT.